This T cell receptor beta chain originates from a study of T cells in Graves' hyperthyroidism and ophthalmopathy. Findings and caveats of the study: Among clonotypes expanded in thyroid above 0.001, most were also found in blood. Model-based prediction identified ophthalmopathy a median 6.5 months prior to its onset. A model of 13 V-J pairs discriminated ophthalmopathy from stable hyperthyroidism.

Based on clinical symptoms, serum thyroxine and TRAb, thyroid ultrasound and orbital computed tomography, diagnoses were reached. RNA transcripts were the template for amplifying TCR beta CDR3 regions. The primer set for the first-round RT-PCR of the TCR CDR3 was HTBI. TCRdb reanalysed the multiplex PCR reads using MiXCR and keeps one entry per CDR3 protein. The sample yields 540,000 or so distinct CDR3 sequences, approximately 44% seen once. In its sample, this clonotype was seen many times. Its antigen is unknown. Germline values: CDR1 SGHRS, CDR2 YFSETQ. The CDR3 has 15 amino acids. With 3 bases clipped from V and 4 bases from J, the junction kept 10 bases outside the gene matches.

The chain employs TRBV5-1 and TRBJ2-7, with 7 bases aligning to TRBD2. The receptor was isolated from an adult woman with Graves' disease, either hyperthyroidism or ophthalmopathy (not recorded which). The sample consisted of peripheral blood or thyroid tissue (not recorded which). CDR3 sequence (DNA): TGCGCCAGCAGCTCCCTCCCCGGCGGGAGATACGAGCAGTACTTC. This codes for CASSSLPGGRYEQYF.